This T cell receptor beta chain was recorded in a study of blood T cell repertoires in COVID-19. Study-level background: PBMCs, B-cell-depleted T cells, or T cells were the source of the cDNA or gDNA that made up the material.

Profiled with immunoSEQ multiplex PCR; TCRdb holds only in-frame clones, not every one. The sample lists more than 300,000 clones; roughly nine tenths were seen once. The CDR3 totals 20 residues. CDR1 and CDR2 from the germline V gene are MNHEY and SVGEGT. V lost 0 bases and J lost 10; bases outside the gene matches: 22. Exposed volunteers were people who met a COVID-19 case within 2 weeks before study entry. Sequencing was carried out using PBMCs or T cells enriched from blood (not recorded which). The chain couples TRBV6-2 or TRBV6-3 to TRBJ2-1; 9 nucleotides align to TRBD2. The TCR was taken from a woman in her forties who had been exposed to COVID-19. CDR3 sequence (DNA): TGTGCCAGCAGTTACTCGTACGGGGGGGAGCGGGAGGCCTCCCGGAGGGAGCAGTTCTTC. Its translation is CASSYSYGGEREASRREQFF.